These T cell receptor beta chains were read from a single sample in a study of blood T cell repertoires in COVID-19. Only in-frame clones appear in the TCRdb table, and some are missing; sequencing was by immunoSEQ multiplex PCR. The sample carries 350,000 or so clones, around 88% recorded once. Sequencing was carried out using peripheral blood. These receptors were obtained from a woman aged 30 to 39 with COVID-19, enrolled during active disease. Each CDR3 is given with its conserved first and last residue. D genes are given only for firm matches. Not every row has a clone size; where given, it reads once, few, many or a size class.

J,D,size,V,DNA,CDR3
TRBJ2-3,TRBD2,.,TRBV5-5,TGTGCCAGCAGCTGGACTAGGCTTTCAGATACGCAGTATTTT,CASSWTRLSDTQYF
TRBJ1-2,.,.,TRBV9,TGTGCCAGCCGTCAGGGAACCACTAACTATGGCTACACCTTC,CASRQGTTNYGYTF
TRBJ1-5,.,.,TRBV6-1,TGTGCCAGCAGTGAATTTGGGCAGAGTGGTCAGCCCCAGCATTTT,CASSEFGQSGQPQHF
TRBJ1-2,TRBD1,few,TRBV15,TGTGCCACCAGCAAGGACAGGGGAGACTATGGCTACACCTTC,CATSKDRGDYGYTF
TRBJ2-3,.,.,TRBV6-6,TGTGCCAGCAGGAAGAGGCGCGGGGGCACAGATACGCAGTATTTT,CASRKRRGGTDTQYF
TRBJ1-4,.,.,TRBV18,TGTGCCAGCTCACCCGGCCAGGGGACTAATGAAAAACTGTTTTTT,CASSPGQGTNEKLFF
TRBJ2-5,.,once,TRBV5-1,TGCGCCAGTGAAAGTCTAGCATCCGGTGGAGAGACCCAGTACTTC,CASESLASGGETQYF
TRBJ2-5,.,once,TRBV29-1,TGCAGCGCCCGAGTGGGTGGGGGGGAGACCCAGTACTTC,CSARVGGGETQYF
TRBJ2-5,TRBD2,.,TRBV5-1,TGCGCCAGCAGCTTCGCTAGCGGGGGGGAGACCCAGTACTTC,CASSFASGGETQYF
TRBJ2-1,.,.,TRBV3-1/TRBV3-2,TGTGCCAGCAGCCAAGGGGTACAGGCCTACAATGAGCAGTTCTTC,CASSQGVQAYNEQFF
TRBJ1-2,.,.,TRBV19,TGTGCCAGTAGACAGGGAGACTATGGCTACACCTTC,CASRQGDYGYTF
TRBJ2-4,.,.,TRBV5-1,TGCGCCAGCACACCCCTCAGGGGAGACAAAAACATTCAGTACTTC,CASTPLRGDKNIQYF
TRBJ1-1,.,.,TRBV5-1,TGCGCCAGCTCGGGACAAACTAACACTGAAGCTTTCTTT,CASSGQTNTEAFF
TRBJ1-1,.,.,TRBV5-5,TGTGCCAGCAGCTTGGCAGGGAACTTGAACACTGAAGCTTTCTTT,CASSLAGNLNTEAFF
TRBJ1-2,.,.,TRBV30,TGTGCCTGGAGTACAACTCGGGACTCAGGCTACACCTTC,CAWSTTRDSGYTF